This TCR beta chain emerged from a study of blood T cell repertoires in COVID-19. For the study at large: COVID-19 samples collected from the United States, Italy and Spain covered acute and convalescent phases.

Germline V lookup: CDR1 SGHVS, CDR2 FQNEAQ. V gave up 1 base and J gave up 9 bases, with 28 bases separating them. The CDR3 has 20 amino acids. Original processing notes: The assay estimated nucleated cells by amplifying reference gene primers. Some clones are missing from TCRdb's copy, which holds only in-frame ones; the method was immunoSEQ multiplex PCR. Clonal size and the V and J genes are those of that table, whereas D and trimming came from the DNA. The repertoire holds about 140,000 clones, with approximately 83% as singletons. The TCR comes from a human donor in a cohort sampled during active COVID-19. This chain uses TRBV7-8 with TRBJ1-6; weak D call: TRBD1 (5 bases). Sequenced material: peripheral blood. CDR3 nucleotides: TGTGCCAGCAGCTTAGAAATAATCAGGAGGGCGAGGGGTTTGGGTTCACCCCTCCACTTT. It specifies CASSLEIIRRARGLGSPLHF.